This entry is about one T cell receptor (beta chain). The CDR3 runs 16 residues. Trimming at V came to 1 base and at J to 4 bases, leaving 7 bases not matched to a gene. Germline loops: CDR1 SNHLY, CDR2 FYNNEI. Repertoires were generated with immunoSEQ multiplex PCR, while TCRdb's copy carries only in-frame clones and drops some. The sample includes about 140,000 clones, around 89% of them seen just once. This sample is drawn from a study of blood T cell repertoires in COVID-19. Sample: peripheral blood. V gene TRBV2 combines with J gene TRBJ1-3; 7 bases line up with TRBD1. This TCR was recovered from a man in his sixties with active or convalescent COVID-19. The DNA for the CDR3 is TGTGCCAGCAGTGAAGGGCGCCAGGGGGTAGGAAACACCATATATTTT. Its protein product is CASSEGRQGVGNTIYF.